This TCR beta chain was retrieved from a study of PD-1 blockade in mismatch repair-deficient tumors. Study as a whole: Patients had roughly twelve mismatch repair-deficient cancer types, all previously treated and progressing.

Remarks on this clone: Antigen specificity is unknown.

V was clipped by 7 bases and J by 1 base, with 13 bases between them. Germline values: CDR1 ENHRY, CDR2 SYGVKD. The CDR3 is 14 amino acids. The method was immunoSEQ multiplex PCR; TCRdb's version includes in-frame clones alone and lacks a portion of them. The sample consists of 76,000 or so clones, roughly 80% of them appearing once. The study, taken as a whole, reports: Tumor-resident clones, often absent from pretreatment blood, expanded after pembrolizumab and then contracted.

Every patient had mismatch repair deficiency by PCR or immunohistochemistry. TCRs were sequenced from a few patients responding to pembrolizumab. The chain has TRBV10-3 and TRBJ2-5; no clear D. The sample consisted of peripheral blood, taken 44 weeks after starting pembrolizumab. The TCR comes from an adult with mismatch repair-deficient cancer. In nucleotides, the CDR3 is TGTGCCATCACAAGCGACGGAACCCAAGAGACCCAGTACTTC. Protein: CAITSDGTQETQYF.